This T cell receptor (beta chain) appears in the sequencing data of a study of neoadjuvant anti-PD-1 for oral cavity cancer. The assay was immunoSEQ multiplex PCR, and TCRdb's table has in-frame clones only and misses some. The data show approximately 9,600 clones, roughly 62% seen once. Trimming stripped 1 base from V and 0 bases from J, with 6 bases between. Germline V gene data show CDR1 as MGHRA and CDR2 as YSYEKL. The CDR3 has 14 amino acids. Indicated time point: after neoadjuvant nivolumab, at surgical resection. Only a few counts were recorded for this clone. Sequencing was performed on PBMCs, taken after nivolumab (anti-PD-1) treatment. The TCR sequence derives from a person aged 35-80 years with oral cavity squamous cell carcinoma. The V and J genes are TRBV4-1 and TRBJ1-1; D gene unclear. CDR3 DNA sequence: TGCGCCAGCAGCCAAGGATCAGTGAACACTGAAGCTTTCTTT. As protein: CASSQGSVNTEAFF.